Following are 11 T cell receptor beta chains from one sample sequenced in a study of T-cell reconstitution after alpha-beta-depleted transplantation in children (dated by TCRdb to 2016 to 2018). Sample treatment or condition, as interpreted from the label and publication: allogeneic hematopoietic cell transplantation with graft depleted of TCRalphabeta T cells and CD19 B cells. Libraries came from PCR. TCRdb records Illumina HiSeq 2500 as the sequencer. TCR library preparation used molecular barcoding, with unique molecular identifiers applied to normalize quantification of the TCRbeta repertoire. TCRdb took the public reads, trimmed them with fastp at Q25, ran MiXCR for clone calling and kept in-frame beta chains. Identical CDR3 proteins give one entry, which carries the most common genes and DNA. Counted in this sample were about 110,000 distinct CDR3 sequences; 5% to 8% of them appeared once. Clones ranked in the top ten supply roughly 25% of the sample.

The sequencing used PBMCs, mostly from graft donor cells, collected 360 days after TCRalphabeta/CD19-depleted stem cell transplant. These receptors were taken from a male patient aged 2-15 years who had a stem cell transplant for acute lymphoblastic leukemia, so the T cells may come from the graft donor.

This rearrangement joins TRBV20-1 to TRBJ2-3; the match to TRBD2 covers 11 bases. Germline V lookup: CDR1 DFQATT, CDR2 SNEGSKA (reference sequence). CDR3 length: 14 amino acids. V dropped 5 bases and J dropped 3; count of bases not matched to a gene: 4. CDR3 bases: TGCAGTGCTGAAACTAGCGGGGGTACAGATACGCAGTATTTT. Amino acid sequence: CSAETSGGTDTQYF.

This clonotype was seen more than once but under ten times. This chain connects TRBV5-8 to TRBJ2-6, with D hard to call. The CDR3 runs to 16 residues. The V end lost 0 bases, the J end lost 1 base, and 8 bases lay between the germline ends. CDR1 is SGHTS and CDR2 is YDEGEE in the germline V gene. The CDR3 protein is CASSLARFSGANVLTF. The CDR3 nucleotides read TGTGCCAGCAGCTTGGCCAGGTTTTCTGGGGCCAACGTCCTGACTTTC.

This clonotype appeared many times. The gene calls are TRBV29-1 and TRBJ2-1; D is perhaps TRBD1 or TRBD2 (5 bases each). The CDR3 is 20 residues long. Germline V gene sequence: CDR1 SQVTM, CDR2 ANQGSEA. V shed 6 bases and J shed 5 bases, with 35 bases lying between them. The CDR3 spells CSVQYFAGTMTVVPDNEQFF. Here the CDR3 DNA reads TGCAGCGTCCAGTACTTTGCAGGGACGATGACTGTTGTACCCGACAATGAGCAGTTCTTC.

This clonotype has a count of ten or more. The chain carries TRBV29-1 and TRBJ2-7, with 10 bases lining up with TRBD1. From germline, CDR1 is SQVTM and CDR2 ANQGSEA. The CDR3 totals 13 residues. J lost 4 bases, V lost 4 bases, and 4 bases had no gene match. Here the CDR3 DNA reads TGCAGCGTTGCCGGGACAGGGGTGTACGAGCAGTACTTC. Residues: CSVAGTGVYEQYF.

This clonotype was recorded a few times. The chain is built from TRBV7-3 and TRBJ2-5; possibly TRBD2 for D (6 bases). The length of the CDR3 is 15 residues. V was cut by 5 bases and J by 9 bases, with 22 bases left in between. Per the germline V gene, CDR1 is SGHTA and CDR2 is FQGTGA. This CDR3 reads CASSLAGSPVGAQYF. The CDR3 nucleotides read TGTGCCAGCAGCCTCGCCGGGAGCCCCGTTGGGGCCCAGTACTTC.

The chain is built from TRBV14 and TRBJ1-3, with D possibly being TRBD1 (6 bases). Between the trimmed V and J ends, which lost 3 bases and 0 bases, there was a span of 12 bases. There are 16 residues in the CDR3. The V gene's germline CDR1 is SGHDN and CDR2 FVKESK. This CDR3 reads CASSQIGQHSGNTIYF. The DNA of the CDR3 is TGTGCCAGCAGCCAGATCGGACAGCACTCTGGAAACACCATATATTTT.

This chain uses TRBV27 with TRBJ2-5; 7 nucleotides match TRBD2. The CDR3 loop spans 14 amino acids. Trimming took 2 bases from V and 5 from J; bases not matched to a gene: 5. Germline V gene lookup returns CDR1 MNHEY and CDR2 SMNVEV (reference sequence). CDR3 region: CASSLRRERETQYF. CDR3 DNA: TGTGCCAGCAGTTTACGGCGGGAGCGGGAGACCCAGTACTTC.

This clonotype was recorded many times. The V gene is TRBV6-1, the J gene TRBJ2-1; 10 bases line up with TRBD2. V was clipped by 5 bases and J by 11 bases; unmatched bases: 12. Germline V lookup: CDR1 MNHNS, CDR2 SASEGT. This CDR3 contains 15 residues. This CDR3 reads CASSPSGGGSPKQFF. The CDR3 DNA is TGTGCCAGCAGTCCTAGCGGGGGAGGGTCTCCGAAGCAGTTCTTC.

There are many counts of this clonotype. J is TRBJ1-1 and V is TRBV7-2; D not certain. This CDR3 region has 12 residues. The V gene's germline CDR1 is SGHTA and CDR2 FQGNSA. V lost 3 bases to trimming and J lost 5 bases, with 7 bases between them. The CDR3 here is CASSLGWTEAFF. CDR3 in DNA: TGTGCCAGCAGCTTGGGATGGACTGAAGCTTTCTTT.

Ten or more counts support this clonotype. The CDR3 is CSDFPLQGNSPLHF. The CDR3 nucleotides read TGCAGCGACTTCCCTCTACAGGGAAATTCACCCCTCCACTTT. The V and J genes are TRBV20-1 and TRBJ1-6; TRBD1 is a possible D gene (6 bases). There are 14 residues in the CDR3. CDR1 DFQATT and CDR2 SNEGSKA come from the germline V gene (reference sequence).

This chain connects TRBV15 to TRBJ2-2, with no clear D. V lost 1 base, J lost 4 bases, and 13 bases lay in between. Germline loops: CDR1 LNHNV, CDR2 YYDKDF (reference sequence). The CDR3 is 16 amino acids. The CDR3 bases are TGTGCCACCAGCAGAGTCCGGATGACTCCCACCGGGGAGCTGTTTTTT. Translated, it gives CATSRVRMTPTGELFF.